The 19 T cell receptor beta chains in this list originate from one sample, sequenced in a study of STAT5B mutations in CD4+ large granular lymphocyte leukemia. TCRdb's copy holds only in-frame clones and misses some; the assay was immunoSEQ multiplex PCR. The sample contains tens of thousands of clones, approximately 71% of which appear only once. Source material: CD4+ T cells from blood buffy coats. Receptors originate from a human donor in good health.

This CDR3 reads CASRSQGVGNTEAFF. Here the CDR3 DNA reads TGTGCCAGCAGATCCCAGGGAGTTGGGAACACTGAAGCTTTCTTT. This chain links TRBV27 with TRBJ1-1; D is perhaps TRBD1 (5 bases). The CDR3 covers 15 residues. Trimming removed 6 bases from V and 1 base from J, with 15 bases in between. Germline CDR1 is MNHEY and CDR2 is SMNVEV (reference sequence).

J is TRBJ2-2 and V is TRBV18; 9 bases are a match to TRBD1. The CDR3 runs to 14 residues. V was clipped by 8 bases and J by 8 bases; unmatched bases: 9. The germline V gene encodes CDR1 KGHSH and CDR2 LQKENI. CDR3 bases: TGTGCCAGCAGAACCGGGACAGGGATAGGGGAGCTGTTTTTT. This translates into CASRTGTGIGELFF.

The chain joins TRBV11-3 to TRBJ2-5; D is undetermined. This CDR3 region has 12 residues. Germline V lookup: CDR1 SGHNT, CDR2 YENEEA. V was pared by 3 bases and J by 5 bases, with 7 bases between. The CDR3 bases are TGTGCCAGCAGCTTTTACGGCGAGACCCAGTACTTC. The encoded protein is CASSFYGETQYF.

This chain joins TRBV18 and TRBJ2-7; 8 nucleotides match TRBD2. The CDR3 is 18 amino acids. The V segment lost 3 bases and the J segment 0 bases; nucleotides outside the gene matches: 13. CDR1 and CDR2 (germline): KGHSH, LQKENI. CDR3 loop: CASSPGSRPGRDSYEQYF. The CDR3 DNA reads TGTGCCAGCTCACCGGGCAGCCGTCCCGGGAGGGACTCCTACGAGCAGTACTTC.

In this sample, this clone turned up once. The rearrangement uses TRBV27 and TRBJ1-1; D uncertain. This CDR3 has 14 amino acids. Trimming shortened V by 7 bases and J by 1 base, and 13 bases separated the two germline ends. The germline V gene encodes CDR1 MNHEY and CDR2 SMNVEV (reference sequence). The CDR3 DNA reads TGTGCCAGCAACTTACGGGCAGGGAACACTGAAGCTTTCTTT. Its protein product is CASNLRAGNTEAFF.

The chain's CDR3 is CASSIDLRRDRTYEQYF. CDR3 DNA sequence: TGTGCCAGTAGTATAGATCTCCGCCGGGACAGAACCTACGAGCAGTACTTC. This chain joins TRBV19 and TRBJ2-7; 7 nucleotides line up with TRBD1. The V gene's germline CDR1 is LNHDA and CDR2 SQIVND (reference sequence). Trimming at V came to 0 bases and at J to 2 bases, leaving 10 bases not matched to a gene. This CDR3 region has 17 residues.

The CDR3 DNA reads as TGTGCCACCAAAGGGAGGGGACAGGGGTCCGCTGAGCAGTTCTTC. It encodes CATKGRGQGSAEQFF. V is TRBV19 and J is TRBJ2-1; the match to TRBD1 covers 10 bases. The length of the CDR3 is 15 residues. The trim removed 10 bases at V and 9 bases at J, leaving 15 bases unmatched. CDR1 is LNHDA and CDR2 is SQIVND in the germline V gene (reference sequence).

There are a few counts of this clone. V and J are TRBV25-1 and TRBJ2-5; 8 nucleotides agree with TRBD2. V lost 8 bases, J lost 2 bases, and 10 bases stayed unmatched. CDR3 size: 15 residues. CDR1 is MGHDK and CDR2 is SYGVNS in the germline V gene. The CDR3 sequence: CASGFSGMGQETQYF. The CDR3 DNA reads as TGTGCCAGCGGCTTTAGCGGGATGGGGCAAGAGACCCAGTACTTC.

The chain links TRBV6-5 to TRBJ2-5; 12 bases are shared with TRBD1. The V segment lost 6 bases and the J segment 5 bases; nucleotides outside the gene matches: 7. The CDR3 is 15 amino acids. Germline V gene data show CDR1 as MNHEY and CDR2 as SVGAGI. CDR3 region: CASRGRDRGPETQYF. Written as DNA, the CDR3 is TGTGCCAGCAGGGGTAGGGACAGGGGGCCGGAGACCCAGTACTTC.

The chain recombines TRBV5-1 with TRBJ2-5; 10 bases match TRBD1. The CDR3 runs 16 residues. V dropped 1 base and J dropped 2; count of bases not matched to a gene: 5. Germline CDR1 SGHRS, CDR2 YFSETQ. The CDR3 loop is CASSLFGTGEQETQYF. CDR3 in DNA: TGCGCCAGCAGCTTGTTTGGGACAGGGGAACAAGAGACCCAGTACTTC.

The chain uses TRBV10-3 and TRBJ2-1; 7 bases line up with TRBD2. V was pared by 3 bases and J by 10 bases, with 6 bases of the junction left unmatched. Germline loops: CDR1 ENHRY, CDR2 SYGVKD. The CDR3 is made up of 13 amino acids. The CDR3 is CAISDLLAGEQFF. DNA of the CDR3: TGTGCCATCAGTGACCTCTTAGCGGGCGAGCAGTTCTTC.

The V gene is TRBV25-1, the J gene TRBJ1-5, with a tentative D call TRBD1 (6 bases). Germline CDR1 reads MGHDK; CDR2 reads SYGVNS. This CDR3 has 14 amino acids. Trimming cost V 8 bases and J 3 bases, with 14 bases left between them. The DNA of the CDR3 is TGTGCCAGCTCGACGACAGGATCCAATCAGCCCCAGCATTTT. The encoded protein is CASSTTGSNQPQHF.

V gene TRBV28 combines with J gene TRBJ2-5; D unclear. The CDR3 spans 11 residues. Germline V gives CDR1 MDHEN, CDR2 SYDVKM. Trimming cost V 5 bases and J 4 bases, with 5 bases left between them. CDR3 nucleotides: TGTGCCAGCAGTAGGACAGAGACCCAGTACTTC. Translated: CASSRTETQYF.

The chain joins TRBV10-3 to TRBJ2-1; 12 bases agree with TRBD1. After removal of 3 bases from V and 6 bases from J, the junction contained 12 bases not matched to a gene. CDR3 length: 18 amino acids. CDR1 is ENHRY, CDR2 SYGVKD, per germline. The CDR3 sequence: CAISDTGPSGQGANEQFF. Here the CDR3 DNA reads TGTGCCATCAGTGATACAGGCCCGTCGGGACAGGGGGCCAATGAGCAGTTCTTC.

This clone was seen only a few times. This chain uses TRBV10-1 with TRBJ1-5; maybe TRBD1 (6 bases). From germline, CDR1 is WNHNN and CDR2 SYGVQD (reference sequence). CDR3 length: 13 amino acids. The V end was cut by 9 bases, the J end by 2 bases, with 11 bases between. For the CDR3, the DNA is TGCGCCAGTCAGGGGAGCGGCAATCAGCCCCAGCATTTT. Translation: CASQGSGNQPQHF.

This chain links TRBV7-6 with TRBJ2-1, with D possibly being TRBD2 (5 bases). Trimming removed 7 bases at V and 0 bases at J, with 16 bases between. The V gene's germline CDR1 is SGHVS and CDR2 FNYEAQ. The CDR3 covers 16 residues. CDR3 in amino acids: CASTPAGMSSYNEQFF. CDR3 sequence (DNA): TGTGCCAGCACCCCCGCCGGGATGAGCTCCTACAATGAGCAGTTCTTC.

The CDR3 loop reads CAISRDSTYEQYF. CDR3 DNA sequence: TGTGCCATCAGCCGGGACAGCACCTACGAGCAGTACTTC. The chain is built from TRBV10-3 and TRBJ2-7; 7 bases align to TRBD1. The germline CDR1 and CDR2 sequences are ENHRY and SYGVKD. With 6 bases clipped from V and 2 bases from J, the junction kept 4 bases outside the gene matches. CDR3 length: 13 amino acids.

CDR3 sequence reads: CASSSQKTQYF. Written as DNA, the CDR3 is TGTGCCAGCAGCTCACAGAAGACCCAGTACTTC. The chain employs TRBV7-2 and TRBJ2-5, with D hard to call. Germline V gene sequence: CDR1 SGHTA, CDR2 FQGNSA. The CDR3 has 11 amino acids. V was clipped by 4 bases and J by 6 bases, with 6 bases between them.

The CDR3: CASSLGLAGVGTGELFF. CDR3 sequence (DNA): TGTGCCAGCAGCTTGGGGCTAGCGGGAGTTGGTACCGGGGAGCTGTTTTTT. J is TRBJ2-2 and V is TRBV5-8, with TRBD2 matching over 10 bases. Germline V gene data show CDR1 as SGHTS and CDR2 as YDEGEE. J was trimmed by 5 bases and V by 0 bases; bases with no gene match: 7. This CDR3 has 17 amino acids.